What follows is one T cell receptor (beta chain) and its context. Its target is not known. The CDR3 length is 15 residues. The V and J ends lost 2 bases and 5 bases, in that order; junction bases with no gene match: 8. The germline V gene has CDR1 SGHNT and CDR2 YENEEA. This sample stems from a study of identical twins. Whole-study results and caveats: Models underpredicted monozygotic twin sharing of out-of-frame TCR alpha. Interpretation of the results relied on cross-sectional statistical analysis and not on following the same donors.

TCRdb re-analysed the 5' RACE reads in MiXCR, keeping a single row per CDR3 protein. Found here are around 690,000 distinct CDR3 sequences, 21% of them singletons; the top ten hold around 4.4%. These data were also filed under a second study, of T cells expressing NK-cell markers. That investigation notes: There were four donors in whom these clonotypes also led the CD3+CD56-NKG2C+ fraction.

This chain uses TRBV11-3 with TRBJ2-5; 7 nucleotides match TRBD2. This sequence was found in a woman aged 18-29 years in good health. Sequencing was performed on PBMCs. DNA for the CDR3: TGTGCCAGCAGCTTAAATTCGGGAGGCAGGGAGACCCAGTACTTC. Protein: CASSLNSGGRETQYF.